The 9 T cell receptor beta chains in this list originate from one sample, sequenced in a study of shared clonotypes between healthy human individuals. Naive-designated CD8 cells lacked CD45RO, were positively enriched for CCR7, and omitted terminally differentiated effector memory CD45RA+ cells. Only in-frame clones appear in the TCRdb table, and some are missing; sequencing was by immunoSEQ multiplex PCR. Among about 590,000 clones listed, about 95% were seen once. Specimen: naive CD8+ T cells sorted from blood. The receptors derive from a young woman in good health.

CDR3 nucleotides: TGCGCCAGCAGCTTGATTAGCGGGAGTGGAAGGGAGACCCAGTACTTC. It encodes CASSLISGSGRETQYF. The chain uses TRBV5-1 and TRBJ2-5; TRBD2 matches 9 bases. CDR1 and CDR2 (germline): SGHRS, YFSETQ. V shed 1 base, J shed 5 bases, and the junction held 9 bases outside the gene matches. The CDR3 extends over 16 amino acids.

This chain joins TRBV5-1 and TRBJ2-7; 9 bases fit TRBD1. V trimming: 2 bases; J trimming: 3 bases; junction bases outside the gene matches: 6. The CDR3 extends over 15 amino acids. The germline V gene encodes CDR1 SGHRS and CDR2 YFSETQ. CDR3 DNA: TGCGCCAGCAGCTTAGGGACGGGACAGGGCTACGAGCAGTACTTC. Translating it yields CASSLGTGQGYEQYF.

The V and J genes are TRBV10-3 and TRBJ2-7; weak D call: TRBD2 (6 bases). The CDR3 is 15 residues long. Per germline, CDR1 ENHRY and CDR2 SYGVKD. V was clipped by 3 bases and J by 3 bases, with 15 bases between them. Here the CDR3 DNA reads TGTGCCATCAGTGACCCGGTGGGTAGCGGCTACGAGCAGTACTTC. Translation gives CAISDPVGSGYEQYF.

This chain links TRBV9 with TRBJ1-2, with 8 bases fitting TRBD1. Germline V gene sequence: CDR1 SGDLS, CDR2 YYNGEE. J was trimmed by 6 bases and V by 0 bases; bases with no gene match: 10. There are 16 residues in the CDR3. CDR3 DNA sequence: TGTGCCAGCAGCGTAGGATTCTCAGGGGGCAAGGATGGCTACACCTTC. It is translated as CASSVGFSGGKDGYTF.

The rearrangement uses TRBV6-1 and TRBJ1-3; no firm D call. V shed 5 bases and J shed 3 bases, with 8 bases lying between them. Germline CDR1 reads MNHNS; CDR2 reads SASEGT. This CDR3 is built from 13 residues. This chain's CDR3 is CASSYGDGNTIYF. DNA for the CDR3: TGTGCCAGCAGTTATGGGGATGGAAACACCATATATTTT.

The rearrangement links TRBV29-1 to TRBJ2-1; D is unresolved. Trimming stripped 7 bases from V and 4 bases from J, with 5 bases between. Germline CDR1 is SQVTM and CDR2 is ANQGSEA. There are 10 residues in the CDR3. The CDR3 sequence is CSAQYNEQFF. The DNA for the CDR3 is TGCAGCGCCCAGTACAATGAGCAGTTCTTC.

V usage is TRBV5-1 and J usage is TRBJ2-2; 7 bases line up with TRBD1. The V gene's germline CDR1 is SGHRS and CDR2 YFSETQ. The CDR3 runs to 17 residues. V dropped 4 bases and J dropped 4; count of bases not matched to a gene: 13. As DNA, the CDR3 is TGCGCCAGCAGCCAGGACTCAGACAGGGTAACCACCGGGGAGCTGTTTTTT. It specifies CASSQDSDRVTTGELFF.

A word on this clone: The sample contains more than one DNA sequence encoding this CDR3. The CDR3 nucleotides read TGTGCCAGTAGTATATCCCTGAACACTGAAGCTTTCTTT. It translates to CASSISLNTEAFF. The rearrangement links TRBV19 to TRBJ1-1; no clear D gene. The CDR3 is 13 amino acids. V gave up 2 bases and J gave up 0 bases, with 4 bases separating them. CDR1 LNHDA and CDR2 SQIVND come from the germline V gene (reference sequence).

This clone occurred once. The chain recombines TRBV7-6 with TRBJ2-3; 13 bases are shared with TRBD2. There are 17 residues in the CDR3. CDR1 and CDR2 from the germline V gene are SGHVS and FNYEAQ. V shed 1 base and J 3 bases; nucleotides not matched to a gene: 4. The CDR3 here is CASSLGLAGGLTDTQYF. CDR3 sequence (DNA): TGTGCCAGCAGCTTAGGACTAGCGGGAGGTCTTACAGATACGCAGTATTTT. Together with reference TRBV7-6 and TRBJ2-3, the CDR3 gives the full variable domain: GAGVSQSPRYKVTKRGQDVALRCDPISGHVSLYWYRQALGQGPEFLTYFNYEAQQDKSGLPNDRFSAERPEGSISTLTIQRTEQRDSAMYRCASSLGLAGGLTDTQYFGPGTRLTVL.